This T cell receptor beta chain was retrieved from a study of lung T cells in sarcoidosis with Löfgren's syndrome. Comment on this clonotype: This sequence may be a read error, since a much larger clone differs from it by one base.

Trimming took 2 bases from V and 8 from J, leaving 12 bases between them. This CDR3 is 14 amino acids long. TCRdb reanalysed the reads using MiXCR and keeps one entry per CDR3 protein. The sample carries under 25,000 distinct CDR3 sequences, 21% recorded once. The origin of this receptor is a human donor with sarcoidosis (Löfgren's syndrome or another form), or a control subject (not recorded which). The chain is built from TRBV12-3 or TRBV12-4 and TRBJ1-4; tentatively, D is TRBD1 (5 bases). Material for sequencing was CD4+ T cells from bronchoalveolar lavage. CDR3 in amino acids: CASSLQGLGEKLFF. The CDR3, as DNA: TGTGCCAGCAGTTTACAGGGTTTAGGGGAAAAACTGTTTTTT.